This T cell receptor beta chain is from a study of T cell responses to AZD1222 COVID-19 vaccine. General study findings and limits: A reported finding is that nearly half of spike-specific TCRs target unmutated variant regions. Spike-specific TCR breadth and depth grew following two AZD1222 doses. The repertoires were collected only after the peak T cell response. It should be noted that donors were predominantly white British and more often female, and clonal diversity was possibly underestimated.

Trimming cost V 6 bases and J 5 bases; bases outside gene matches: 11. CDR3 length: 15 residues. Per germline, CDR1 PRHDT and CDR2 FYEKMQ (reference sequence). As to this clone: Its matching antigen is unknown.

Profiled with immunoSEQ multiplex PCR; TCRdb holds only in-frame clones, not every one. The sample contains roughly 120,000 clones, 88% of which appear only once. Sample: peripheral blood, taken on day 0 of AZD1222 vaccination. The rearrangement joins TRBV13 to TRBJ2-7; 9 nucleotides match TRBD1. The TCR originated in an adult in good health. DNA for the CDR3: TGTGCCAGCAGATCGCCGGGACAGGGCGATAACGAGCAGTACTTC. Amino acids: CASRSPGQGDNEQYF.